Listed below are T cell receptor beta chains from one sample, sequenced in a study of blood T cells in healthy people across ages. In TCRdb, the 5' RACE reads were re-called with MiXCR into one record per CDR3 protein. The sample contains approximately 1,100,000 distinct CDR3 sequences, 35% to 55% of which appear only once. The sequenced sample was blood. All receptors come from a woman in her sixties in good health. CDR3s include the opening cysteine and the closing phenylalanine or tryptophan. The D gene is left open where the match is weak. The listing skips clone size in some rows; elsewhere it reads once, few, many or a size class.

V gene,D gene,J gene,clone size,CDR3 protein,CDR3 DNA
TRBV11-1,TRBD1,TRBJ2-1,-,CTSSRQQGTINEQFF,TGTACCAGCAGCCGTCAACAGGGGACAATCAATGAGCAGTTCTTC
TRBV27,-,TRBJ2-1,once,CASSTASDPTYNEQFF,TGTGCCAGCAGTACCGCTAGCGATCCAACCTACAATGAGCAGTTCTTC
TRBV28,TRBD2,TRBJ2-7,-,CAAQGGGRAYEQYF,TGTGCCGCCCAGGGGGGCGGGAGGGCCTACGAGCAGTACTTC
TRBV20-1,TRBD2,TRBJ2-7,many,CSARAMGLAGKSPYEQYF,TGCAGTGCTAGAGCAATGGGACTAGCGGGAAAGTCACCCTACGAGCAGTACTTC
TRBV7-2,-,TRBJ2-3,many,CASNHGGLAVTDTQYF,TGTGCCAGCAACCATGGGGGGCTAGCGGTCACAGATACGCAGTATTTT
TRBV9,TRBD1,TRBJ2-3,-,CASSIAGGAFGDTQYF,TGTGCCAGCAGCATAGCAGGGGGCGCGTTTGGAGATACGCAGTATTTT
TRBV13,TRBD2,TRBJ2-1,-,CTSSPGTSGSNEQFF,TGTACCAGCAGCCCCGGGACTAGCGGGAGCAATGAGCAGTTCTTC
TRBV27,TRBD1,TRBJ2-3,few,CASSLDRGADTQYF,TGTGCCAGCAGTCTCGACAGGGGGGCAGATACGCAGTATTTT
TRBV27,TRBD2,TRBJ2-3,few,CASGPLAGGSTDTQYF,TGTGCCAGCGGACCTTTAGCGGGAGGAAGCACAGATACGCAGTATTTT
TRBV5-6,TRBD1,TRBJ2-5,-,CASSSALGQGRETQYF,TGTGCCAGCAGCTCCGCTTTAGGACAGGGGAGGGAGACCCAGTACTTC
TRBV20-1,TRBD1,TRBJ2-7,-,CSAQGEGSYNEQYF,TGCAGTGCCCAGGGGGAAGGATCCTACAATGAGCAGTACTTC
TRBV10-1,TRBD1,TRBJ2-5,few,CASGQGVTQYF,TGCGCCAGCGGACAGGGGGTGACCCAGTACTTC
TRBV29-1,-,TRBJ1-2,-,CSVGSLLGNYGYTF,TGCAGCGTTGGGTCCCTCCTAGGGAACTATGGCTACACCTTC
TRBV7-9,-,TRBJ1-2,-,CASSLAGPYYGYTF,TGTGCCAGCAGCTTAGCTGGCCCCTACTATGGCTACACCTTC
TRBV18,-,TRBJ2-3,-,CASSGLNTDTQYF,TGTGCCAGCTCCGGGCTCAACACAGATACGCAGTATTTT
TRBV5-1,-,TRBJ1-3,-,CASSFLSIANSGNTIYF,TGCGCCAGCAGCTTCCTTAGTATTGCCAACTCTGGAAACACCATATATTTT
TRBV11-2,TRBD2,TRBJ2-1,-,CASSSGTSGRTYNEQFF,TGTGCCAGCAGCTCGGGGACTAGCGGGAGAACCTACAATGAGCAGTTCTTC
TRBV20-1,-,TRBJ2-1,-,CSATLALLYNEQFF,TGCAGTGCAACACTAGCTTTGTTATACAATGAGCAGTTCTTC
TRBV11-2,-,TRBJ1-1,once,CASSRGVDSLNTEAFF,TGTGCCAGCAGCCGAGGGGTGGACAGTCTGAACACTGAAGCTTTCTTT
TRBV4-3,TRBD2,TRBJ2-3,once,CASSHIAGTSGTDTQYF,TGCGCCAGCAGCCATATTGCCGGGACTAGCGGCACAGATACGCAGTATTTT
TRBV20-1,TRBD1,TRBJ2-4,-,CSAQGWTGNAVYF,TGCAGTGCCCAAGGGTGGACAGGGAATGCAGTGTACTTC
TRBV27,TRBD1,TRBJ1-1,-,CASSFFADRVKEAFF,TGTGCCAGCAGTTTTTTTGCGGACAGGGTCAAAGAAGCTTTCTTT
TRBV3-1,TRBD2,TRBJ2-1,few,CASSPKTLAGVLNEQFF,TGTGCCAGCAGCCCCAAGACCCTAGCGGGAGTCCTCAATGAGCAGTTCTTC
TRBV21-1,-,TRBJ2-1,-,CASSKGGGRSSYNEQFF,TGTGCCAGCAGCAAAGGGGGCGGGCGAAGCTCCTACAATGAGCAGTTCTTC
TRBV20-1,-,TRBJ2-4,-,CSGGAALAKNIQYF,TGCAGTGGGGGAGCGGCCTTAGCCAAAAACATTCAGTACTTC
TRBV25-1,TRBD2,TRBJ2-2,-,CATQLAGGGTGELFF,TGTGCCACCCAATTGGCGGGAGGGGGAACCGGGGAGCTGTTTTTT
TRBV12-3/TRBV12-4,-,TRBJ1-5,-,CASAYGGSNQPQHF,TGTGCCAGCGCTTATGGGGGGAGCAATCAGCCCCAGCATTTT
TRBV7-2,-,TRBJ2-7,-,CASSFLGGRMAYEQYF,TGTGCCAGCAGCTTTTTGGGCGGAAGAATGGCCTACGAGCAGTACTTC
TRBV20-1,-,TRBJ2-4,few,CSARDLGENIQYF,TGCAGTGCTAGAGACCTTGGTGAAAACATTCAGTACTTC
TRBV29-1,-,TRBJ2-5,few,CSARAVETQYF,TGCAGCGCAAGGGCGGTAGAGACCCAGTACTTC
TRBV13,-,TRBJ2-3,few,CASSYGVSSDTQYF,TGTGCCAGCAGTTACGGAGTCTCCTCAGATACGCAGTATTTT
TRBV10-3,-,TRBJ2-7,few,CAISRTGYEQYF,TGTGCCATCAGTCGTACGGGGTACGAGCAGTACTTC
TRBV14,-,TRBJ2-3,-,CASSLFPSGGRGIDTQYF,TGTGCCAGCAGCCTTTTCCCCAGCGGAGGACGGGGCATAGATACGCAGTATTTT
TRBV29-1,-,TRBJ1-4,-,CSVEGVEGEKLFF,TGCAGCGTTGAAGGGGTAGAAGGCGAAAAACTGTTTTTT
TRBV3-1,-,TRBJ2-5,-,CAGSQDSGSPGQTQYF,TGTGCCGGCAGCCAAGATTCCGGATCACCGGGGCAGACCCAGTACTTC
TRBV13,TRBD2,TRBJ2-3,-,CASSRSTGTSGDTQYF,TGTGCCAGCAGCCGGAGCACCGGGACTAGCGGGGATACGCAGTATTTT
TRBV10-3,TRBD1,TRBJ1-1,-,CATCEQGGTEAFF,TGTGCCACCTGCGAACAGGGGGGCACTGAAGCTTTCTTT
TRBV20-1,-,TRBJ2-5,few,CSARVYSQETQYF,TGCAGTGCTAGAGTATACAGCCAAGAGACCCAGTACTTC
TRBV20-1,TRBD2,TRBJ2-1,-,CSAPAAGAPHFNEQFF,TGCAGTGCTCCCGCGGCGGGAGCACCCCACTTCAATGAGCAGTTCTTC
TRBV14,-,TRBJ2-3,few,CASSQAQGPDTQYF,TGTGCCAGCAGCCAAGCTCAGGGTCCAGATACGCAGTATTTT
TRBV12-5,-,TRBJ2-1,once,CASGFPQSEQFF,TGTGCTAGTGGTTTTCCCCAAAGTGAGCAGTTCTTC
TRBV7-9,TRBD2,TRBJ2-1,few,CASSQKRLAEKNEQFF,TGTGCCAGCAGCCAAAAGAGGCTAGCGGAGAAAAATGAGCAGTTCTTC
TRBV4-1,-,TRBJ1-4,few,CASSQLDSFRTNEKLFF,TGCGCCAGCAGCCAACTGGACAGTTTTAGAACTAATGAAAAACTGTTTTTT
TRBV6-1,TRBD1,TRBJ1-2,few,CASSDRDRGGGGYTF,TGTGCCAGCAGTGATCGGGACAGGGGAGGCGGTGGCTACACCTTC
TRBV7-8,-,TRBJ2-6,-,CASSLRSGSGADVLTF,TGTGCCAGCAGCCTAAGATCGGGGTCTGGGGCCGACGTCCTGACTTTC
TRBV27,TRBD1,TRBJ2-7,-,CASSLSTGASYEQYF,TGTGCCAGCAGTTTATCGACAGGGGCTTCCTACGAGCAGTACTTC
TRBV3-1,TRBD1,TRBJ1-2,many,CASSQPGQGYGYTF,TGTGCCAGCAGCCAACCGGGACAGGGCTATGGCTACACCTTC
TRBV9,-,TRBJ2-3,few,CASSAMTSTDTQYF,TGTGCCAGCAGCGCGATGACTAGTACAGATACGCAGTATTTT
TRBV7-8,-,TRBJ1-2,-,CASSLAEGQLGGYTF,TGTGCCAGCAGCTTAGCGGAAGGGCAGTTGGGTGGCTACACCTTC
TRBV6-1,-,TRBJ1-5,-,CASSELSNYSNQPQHF,TGTGCCAGCAGTGAACTCAGCAACTATAGCAATCAGCCCCAGCATTTT
TRBV10-3,TRBD1,TRBJ2-1,-,CAISESRGQGGYNEQFF,TGTGCCATCAGTGAAAGTAGGGGACAGGGGGGGTACAATGAGCAGTTCTTC
TRBV4-1,-,TRBJ2-3,-,CASSLLGTPGTDTQYF,TGCGCCAGCAGCCTCCTGGGGACTCCCGGCACAGATACGCAGTATTTT